Listed below are T cell receptor beta chains from one sample, sequenced in a study of shared clonotypes between healthy human individuals. Assay used: immunoSEQ multiplex PCR; TCRdb lists only in-frame clones, some missing. The sample holds millions of clones, about 95% seen once. Material: naive CD8+ T cells sorted from blood. Receptors originate from a man younger than 30 in good health. Both conserved end residues are part of each CDR3. Fields, in order: D gene, J gene, clone size, V gene, CDR3 DNA, CDR3 protein. A D gene is named only where the DNA matches it firmly. Not every row has a clone size; where given, it reads once, few, many or a size class.

NA TRBJ2-2 NA TRBV5-5 TGTGCCAGCAGCTTCACTGCCACCGGGGAGCTGTTTTTT CASSFTATGELFF
NA TRBJ2-1 NA TRBV6-1 TGTGCCAGCTTGTGGGGATACAATGAGCAGTTCTTC CASLWGYNEQFF
NA TRBJ2-5 once TRBV28 TGTGCCAGCAGTTTAGGGCTCAGAGAGACCCAGTACTTC CASSLGLRETQYF
TRBD2 TRBJ2-1 NA TRBV30 TGTGCCTGGAGCTATCTAGCGGGAGTCAATGAGCAGTTCTTC CAWSYLAGVNEQFF
TRBD1 TRBJ2-7 NA TRBV6-1 TGTGCCAGCAGTGAAGCGCAGGACAGGGGCTCCTACGAGCAGTACTTC CASSEAQDRGSYEQYF
NA TRBJ1-1 NA TRBV27 TGTGCCAGCAGTGTTGGGGGCGCGACTGAAGCTTTCTTT CASSVGGATEAFF
TRBD2 TRBJ2-2 once TRBV9 TGTGCCAGCAGCGGACTAGCGGGGCTCGCCGGGGAGCTGTTTTTT CASSGLAGLAGELFF
NA TRBJ2-7 NA TRBV5-6 TGTGCCAGTCAAGGGGGCTCCTACGAGCAGTACTTC CASQGGSYEQYF
TRBD2 TRBJ2-7 once TRBV10-2 TGCGCCAGCAGCCCAGCGGGAGGGGGGTACGAGCAGTACTTC CASSPAGGGYEQYF
NA TRBJ2-7 NA TRBV7-9 TGTGCCAGCAGCTTAGATGTCCCGAAGGACTTC CASSLDVPKDF
NA TRBJ2-4 once TRBV29-1 TGCAGCGTTGAACTAGTCCTAGCCAAAAACATTCAGTACTTC CSVELVLAKNIQYF
NA TRBJ2-2 NA TRBV28 TGTGCCAGCAGTTTAAGTGCTACCGGGGAGCTGTTTTTT CASSLSATGELFF
TRBD1 TRBJ2-2 NA TRBV5-6 TGTGCCAGCAGCTTGGGACAGGGAATTCCCGGGGAGCTGTTTTTT CASSLGQGIPGELFF
NA TRBJ2-7 once TRBV14 TGTGCCAGCAGCCCCTCGACGGGCGAGCAGTACTTC CASSPSTGEQYF
NA TRBJ1-6 NA TRBV5-1 TGCGCCAGCAGCTTGAGGCAGGACTCCTATAATTCACCCCTCCACTTT CASSLRQDSYNSPLHF
NA TRBJ1-5 NA TRBV4-1 TGCGCCAGCAGCCAACTCGGACAAAGCAATCAGCCCCAGCATTTT CASSQLGQSNQPQHF
TRBD1 TRBJ1-2 NA TRBV6-6 TGTGCCAGCAGCACAGGGGCGAACTATGGCTACACCTTC CASSTGANYGYTF
NA TRBJ2-7 NA TRBV11-2 TGTGCCAGCAGCCTCGGGGTTCACGAGCAGTACTTC CASSLGVHEQYF
TRBD2 TRBJ2-1 NA TRBV6-6 TGTGCCAGCAGGGTAGCGGGGGGGTACAATGAGCAGTTCTTC CASRVAGGYNEQFF
TRBD1 TRBJ1-6 NA TRBV27 TGTGCCAGCAGTTTAGGACAGGGACGATCACCCCTCCACTTT CASSLGQGRSPLHF
NA TRBJ2-5 NA TRBV5-5 TGTGCCAGCAGCTTGTGGGGAGCCGGGGAGACCCAGTACTTC CASSLWGAGETQYF
NA TRBJ2-7 NA TRBV4-3 TGCGCCAGCAGCCAAGATCTGGGGGCTTGGTACGAGCAGTACTTC CASSQDLGAWYEQYF
NA TRBJ2-7 once TRBV7-9 TGTGCCAGCAGCCCCCGGGACGCAGCCTACGAGCAGTACTTC CASSPRDAAYEQYF
NA TRBJ2-7 once TRBV25-1 TGTGCCAGCAATACGGGAAGGACCGAGCAGTACTTC CASNTGRTEQYF
NA TRBJ2-7 NA TRBV28 TGTGCCAGCAGTTTAGTCCCCTCAGGGACGAACGAGCAGTACTTC CASSLVPSGTNEQYF
NA TRBJ1-2 once TRBV11-1 TGTGCCAGCAGCCACGGGGGCTACACCTTC CASSHGGYTF
NA TRBJ1-6 NA TRBV5-6 TGTGCCAGCACCCGAGGGCAATCACCCCTCCACTTT CASTRGQSPLHF
NA TRBJ2-5 NA TRBV7-9 TGTGCCAGCAGCTTGCTGGACAGGACTAAAGAGACCCAGTACTTC CASSLLDRTKETQYF
NA TRBJ2-7 NA TRBV9 TGTGCCAGCAGCGTAGGGGGGGGCACCTCCTACGAGCAGTACTTC CASSVGGGTSYEQYF
NA TRBJ1-2 NA TRBV5-4 TGTGCCAGCAGCCCGACAGGAGACTATGGCTACACCTTC CASSPTGDYGYTF
NA TRBJ1-5 few TRBV4-3 TGCGCCAGCAGCCAAGACTTGGGCAATCAGCCCCAGCATTTT CASSQDLGNQPQHF
TRBD1 TRBJ1-4 few TRBV6-5 TGTGCCAGCAGTTACGGCCAGGGGGCAAGAAATGAAAAACTGTTTTTT CASSYGQGARNEKLFF
NA TRBJ1-3 NA TRBV9 TGTGCCAGCAGCCCGGGAAACACCATATATTTT CASSPGNTIYF
NA TRBJ2-3 NA TRBV7-6 TGTGCCAGCAGCTTAGGGGGGGGCCCAGATACGCAGTATTTT CASSLGGGPDTQYF
NA TRBJ2-3 NA TRBV7-8 TGTGCCAGCAGCCTAAGGGGAGCCACAGATACGCAGTATTTT CASSLRGATDTQYF
NA TRBJ1-5 NA TRBV19 TGTGCCAGTAGTATTGGGGATGGCAATCAGCCCCAGCATTTT CASSIGDGNQPQHF
NA TRBJ1-1 once TRBV7-2 TGTGCCAGCAGCTTAGAAGTAGTTTCGGTTGAAGCTTTCTTT CASSLEVVSVEAFF
TRBD2 TRBJ2-5 NA TRBV10-1 TGCGCCAGCAGCGAGGGACCGGGAGGGGAGACCCAGTACTTC CASSEGPGGETQYF
TRBD1 TRBJ2-7 NA TRBV15 TGTGCCACCAGCAGAGATGGGGGACAGTCATCCGAGCAGTACTTC CATSRDGGQSSEQYF
TRBD2 TRBJ2-1 NA TRBV4-3 TGCGCCAGCAGCCAAGGGGAGGGTTTGTACAATGAGCAGTTCTTC CASSQGEGLYNEQFF
NA TRBJ2-3 NA TRBV29-1 TGCAGTCCTCACCCCCCCCTTCAGGCAGCTAGCACAGATACGCAGTATTTT CSPHPPLQAASTDTQYF
NA TRBJ2-1 NA TRBV27 TGTGCCAGCAGTTTAGACCCGGTGTATGAGGGCGGGTTAGAGCAGTTCTTC CASSLDPVYEGGLEQFF
NA TRBJ2-2 NA TRBV4-3 TGCGCCAGCAGCCAAGATACAGCCGGGGAGCTGTTTTTT CASSQDTAGELFF
TRBD2 TRBJ2-7 NA TRBV4-3 TGCGCCAGCAGCCAAGATCCGGGGGGGTGGAATCTGAAGCAGTACTTC CASSQDPGGWNLKQYF
NA TRBJ2-4 NA TRBV7-9 TGTGCCAGCAGCTTAGCGCCGAACATTCAGTACTTC CASSLAPNIQYF
NA TRBJ1-2 NA TRBV2 TGTGCCAGCAGTGATACGGGGCTCTTCAATGGCTACACCTTC CASSDTGLFNGYTF
NA TRBJ1-1 once TRBV5-6 TGTGCCAGCAGCTTTCAGGGAGACACTGAAGCTTTCTTT CASSFQGDTEAFF
TRBD1 TRBJ2-7 NA TRBV27 TGTGCCAGCAGTTCCTTGGGACAGGGGACCGCCTACGAGCAGTACTTC CASSSLGQGTAYEQYF
TRBD2 TRBJ2-7 NA TRBV27 TGTGCCAGCAGTTTGGGACTAGCGGGAATCTACGAGCAGTACTTC CASSLGLAGIYEQYF
TRBD1 TRBJ2-7 once TRBV19 TGTGCCAGTAGTATTCGGGACAGGGGATACGAGCAGTACTTC CASSIRDRGYEQYF
NA TRBJ2-3 NA TRBV11-3 TGTGCCAGCAGCTTAGGAGGGGGTACGCAGTATTTT CASSLGGGTQYF
TRBD2 TRBJ2-7 NA TRBV4-1 TGCGCCAGCAGCCAAGAATCGACGGTTGGGCTAGCGGGATACGAGCAGTACTTC CASSQESTVGLAGYEQYF
NA TRBJ1-3 NA TRBV6-5 TGTGCCAGCAGCCCCTCTGTAGGTGGAAACACCATATATTTT CASSPSVGGNTIYF
TRBD2 TRBJ2-1 NA TRBV27 TGTGCCAGCAGTTCTCGACTAGCGGGCCCCACGGATGAGCAGTTCTTC CASSSRLAGPTDEQFF
NA TRBJ1-1 once TRBV29-1 TGCAGCGCCCGGGGGAACACTGAAGCTTTCTTT CSARGNTEAFF